This T cell receptor (beta chain) emerged from a study of naive and memory T cell subsets. Study outcomes and limitations: Over 95% of naive TCR sequences appeared only once after error correction, unlike memory subsets.

Regarding this clonotype: Its antigen is undetermined.

Both TRBC1 and TRBC2 were covered by a beta constant-region primer of two equimolar oligonucleotides. An oligonucleotide with the SP2 primer and a 12-nucleotide UMI was ligated to the cDNA 3' end. TCRdb passed the UMI-ligation and nested PCR reads through MiXCR, listing each CDR3 protein once. This table has some 85,000 distinct CDR3 sequences, 13% appearing once. Specimen: central memory CD4+ T cells from blood. This TCR derives from a human donor in good health.

CDR3 residues: CASSPQGADYGYTF. The CDR3 DNA follows: TGTGCCAGCTCACCGCAGGGGGCCGACTATGGCTACACCTTC. The chain couples TRBV18 to TRBJ1-2; 8 bases map to TRBD1. Trimming took 3 bases from V and 3 from J; bases not matched to a gene: 3. Per the germline V gene, CDR1 is KGHSH and CDR2 is LQKENI. The CDR3 extends over 14 amino acids.